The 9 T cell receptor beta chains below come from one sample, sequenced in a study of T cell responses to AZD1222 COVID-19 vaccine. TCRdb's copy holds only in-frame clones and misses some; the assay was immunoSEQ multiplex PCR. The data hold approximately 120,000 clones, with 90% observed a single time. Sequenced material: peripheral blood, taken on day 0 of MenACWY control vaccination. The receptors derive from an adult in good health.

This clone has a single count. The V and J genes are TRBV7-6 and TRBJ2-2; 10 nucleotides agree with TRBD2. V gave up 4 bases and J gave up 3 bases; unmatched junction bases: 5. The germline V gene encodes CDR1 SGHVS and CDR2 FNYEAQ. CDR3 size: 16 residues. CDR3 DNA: TGTGCCAGCAGCTCCCTAGCGGGAGTGGACACCGGGGAGCTGTTTTTT. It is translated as CASSSLAGVDTGELFF.

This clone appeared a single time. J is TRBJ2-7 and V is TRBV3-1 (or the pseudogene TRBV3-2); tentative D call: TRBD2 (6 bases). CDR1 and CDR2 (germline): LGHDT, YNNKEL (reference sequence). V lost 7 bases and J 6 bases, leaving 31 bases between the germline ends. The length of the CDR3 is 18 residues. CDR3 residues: CASTGSPGIGSTSREQYF. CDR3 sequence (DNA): TGTGCCAGCACCGGGAGCCCCGGTATCGGGTCCACTTCCCGCGAGCAGTACTTC.

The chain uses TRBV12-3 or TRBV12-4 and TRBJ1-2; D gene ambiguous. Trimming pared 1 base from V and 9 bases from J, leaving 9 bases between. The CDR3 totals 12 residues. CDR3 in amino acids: CASSLVRGSYTF. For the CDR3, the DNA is TGTGCCAGCAGTTTAGTGCGGGGAAGCTACACCTTC.

Written as DNA, the CDR3 is TGTGCCAGCAGCTTAGCTGGGGGGGCGAACACCGGGGAGCTGTTTTTT. As protein: CASSLAGGANTGELFF. The gene calls are TRBV7-6 and TRBJ2-2; 7 bases agree with TRBD2. The CDR3 covers 16 residues. Germline lookup yields CDR1 SGHVS and CDR2 FNYEAQ. With 0 bases clipped from V and 0 bases from J, the junction kept 1 base outside the gene matches.

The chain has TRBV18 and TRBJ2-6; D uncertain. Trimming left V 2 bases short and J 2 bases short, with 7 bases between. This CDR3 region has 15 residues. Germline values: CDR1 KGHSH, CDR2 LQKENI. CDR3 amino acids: CASSPSLPGANVLTF. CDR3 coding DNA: TGTGCCAGCTCACCATCCCTCCCTGGGGCCAACGTCCTGACTTTC. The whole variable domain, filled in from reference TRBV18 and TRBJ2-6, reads NAGVMQNPRHLVRRRGQEARLRCSPMKGHSHVYWYRQLPEEGLKFMVYLQKENIIDESGMPKERFSAEFPKEGPSILRIQQVVRGDSAAYFCASSPSLPGANVLTFGAGSRLTVL.

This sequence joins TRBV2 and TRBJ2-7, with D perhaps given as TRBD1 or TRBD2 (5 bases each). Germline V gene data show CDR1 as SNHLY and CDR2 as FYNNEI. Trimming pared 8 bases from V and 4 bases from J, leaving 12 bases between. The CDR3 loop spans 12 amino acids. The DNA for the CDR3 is TGTGCCAGCGGGCAGGGACCTTACGAGCAGTACTTC. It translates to CASGQGPYEQYF.

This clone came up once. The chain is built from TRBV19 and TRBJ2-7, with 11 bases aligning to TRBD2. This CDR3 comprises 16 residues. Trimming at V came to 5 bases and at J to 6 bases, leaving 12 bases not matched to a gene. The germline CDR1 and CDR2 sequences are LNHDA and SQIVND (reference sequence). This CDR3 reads CASSLSPSGRPREQYF. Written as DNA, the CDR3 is TGTGCCAGTAGTCTATCTCCTAGCGGGAGGCCTCGCGAGCAGTACTTC.

The CDR3, as DNA: TGTGCCAGCAGCTCTTTGACGAACAGCTTGAACACTGAAGCTTTCTTT. Translating gives CASSSLTNSLNTEAFF. The chain links TRBV5-6 to TRBJ1-1; D gene ambiguous. V dropped 3 bases and J dropped 0 bases, with 15 bases sitting between them. There are 16 residues in the CDR3. CDR1 and CDR2 (germline): SGHDT, YYEEEE.

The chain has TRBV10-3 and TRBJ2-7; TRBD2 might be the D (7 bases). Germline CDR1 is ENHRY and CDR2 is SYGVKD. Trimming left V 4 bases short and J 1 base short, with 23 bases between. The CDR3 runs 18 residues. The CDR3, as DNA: TGTGCCATCAGTGGGGAAGCGGTGGGGGGGCGAACGTCCTACGAGCAGTACTTC. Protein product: CAISGEAVGGRTSYEQYF.